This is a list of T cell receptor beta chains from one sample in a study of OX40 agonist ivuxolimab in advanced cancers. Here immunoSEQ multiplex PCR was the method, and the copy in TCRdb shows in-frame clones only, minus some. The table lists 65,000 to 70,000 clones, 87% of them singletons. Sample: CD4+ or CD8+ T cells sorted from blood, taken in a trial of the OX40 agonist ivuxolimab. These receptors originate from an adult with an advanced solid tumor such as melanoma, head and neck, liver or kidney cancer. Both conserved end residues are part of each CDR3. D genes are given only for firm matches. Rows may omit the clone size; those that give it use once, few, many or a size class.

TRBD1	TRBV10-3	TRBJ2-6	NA	TGTGCCATCAGTTCCGGGACAGGGAACTCTGGGGCCAACGTCCTGACTTTC	CAISSGTGNSGANVLTF
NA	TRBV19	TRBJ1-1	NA	TGTGCCAGTAGTATAGATCTCCAGGCTGAAGCTTTCTTT	CASSIDLQAEAFF
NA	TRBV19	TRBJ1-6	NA	TGTGCCAGTAGTATTGGAGGGGTCAATAATTCACCCCTCCACTTT	CASSIGGVNNSPLHF
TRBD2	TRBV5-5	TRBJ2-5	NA	TGTGCCAGCAGCCTCGGGGCTAGGACTAGCGGGGGAGTCCAAGAGACCCAGTACTTC	CASSLGARTSGGVQETQYF
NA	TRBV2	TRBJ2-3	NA	TGTGCCAGCAGTGGCCGATCGAGCGTCACGCAGTATTTT	CASSGRSSVTQYF
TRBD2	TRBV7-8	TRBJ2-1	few	TGTGCCAGCAGCCCTACGGGACTAGCGGGGCCCAGCGGCTACAATGAGCAGTTCTTC	CASSPTGLAGPSGYNEQFF
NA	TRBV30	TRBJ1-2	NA	TGTGCCTCCTCCCTCGGGGGCTATGGCTACACCTTC	CASSLGGYGYTF
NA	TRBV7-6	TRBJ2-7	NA	TGTGCCAGCAGCCCGAGGACGGAGAGCTCCTACGAGCAGTACTTC	CASSPRTESSYEQYF
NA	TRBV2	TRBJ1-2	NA	TGTGCCAGCAGTGAATCGGACACCGCTAACTATGGCTACACCTTC	CASSESDTANYGYTF
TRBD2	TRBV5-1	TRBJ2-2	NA	TGCGCCAGCTTTAGCGGGGGCCCCACCGGGGAGCTGTTTTTT	CASFSGGPTGELFF
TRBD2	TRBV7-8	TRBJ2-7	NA	TGTGCCAGCAGCCCGCGGAGTATAGCGGGGCACGAGCAGTACTTC	CASSPRSIAGHEQYF
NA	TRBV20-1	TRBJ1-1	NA	TGCAGTGCCCTTCGCGCTGAAGCTTTCTTT	CSALRAEAFF
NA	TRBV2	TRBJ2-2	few	TGTGCCAGCAGTGTCGCTTACGGGACCGGGGAGCTGTTTTTT	CASSVAYGTGELFF
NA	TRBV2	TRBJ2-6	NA	TGTGCCAGCATGATTGGGGCCGCTGGGGCCAACGTCCTGACTTTC	CASMIGAAGANVLTF
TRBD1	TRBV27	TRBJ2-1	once	TGTGCCAGCAGTCTCAGACAGGGGTCCTACAATGAGCAGTTCTTC	CASSLRQGSYNEQFF
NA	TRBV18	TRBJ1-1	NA	TGTGCCAGCTCAGACAACAGGGAAACTGAAGCTTTCTTT	CASSDNRETEAFF
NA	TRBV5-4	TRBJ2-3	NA	TGTGCCAGCAGCTTGGGGCAGGCCCGCACAGATACGCAGTATTTT	CASSLGQARTDTQYF
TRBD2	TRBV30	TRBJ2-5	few	TGTGCCTGGGCGGGGGGACTGCAAGAGACCCAGTACTTC	CAWAGGLQETQYF
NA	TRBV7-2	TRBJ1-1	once	TGTGCCAGCAGCTCGAGGACAGCCCATGAAGCTTTCTTT	CASSSRTAHEAFF
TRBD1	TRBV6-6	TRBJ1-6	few	TGTGCCAGCAGCCTAGGGACAGGGGGTAATTCACCCCTCCACTTT	CASSLGTGGNSPLHF
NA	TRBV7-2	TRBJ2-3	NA	TGTGCCAGCAGCTTAGTTCAGCGGAGGGAGGGCACAGATACGCAGTATTTT	CASSLVQRREGTDTQYF
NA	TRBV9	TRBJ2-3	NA	TGTGCCAGCAGCGTCCTCCAGGCAGATACGCAGTATTTT	CASSVLQADTQYF
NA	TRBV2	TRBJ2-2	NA	TGTGCCAGCACCCCTGTATGGACGAACACCGGGGAGCTGTTTTTT	CASTPVWTNTGELFF
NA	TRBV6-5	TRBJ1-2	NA	TGTGCCAGCAGTTACTCGGGGCAATCTAACTATGGCTACACCTTC	CASSYSGQSNYGYTF
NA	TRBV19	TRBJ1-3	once	TGTGCCAGTCGGAAACTGGACAACACCATATATTTT	CASRKLDNTIYF